This T cell receptor (beta chain) was recorded in a study of blood T cell repertoires in COVID-19. Sequencing used immunoSEQ multiplex PCR; TCRdb keeps in-frame clones, though not all of them. Here the sample spans about 150,000 clones, over 65% being singletons. J was trimmed by 1 base and V by 6 bases; bases with no gene match: 4. The length of the CDR3 is 14 residues. The germline V gene encodes CDR1 SNHLY and CDR2 FYNNEI. Sequencing used PBMCs or T cells enriched from blood (not recorded which). This clonotype originated in a woman in her forties or fifties who had recovered from COVID-19. The chain uses TRBV2 and TRBJ2-3, with 7 positions matching TRBD2. CDR3 protein: CASRSGEGTDTQYF. DNA for the CDR3: TGTGCCAGCAGGAGCGGGGAGGGCACAGATACGCAGTATTTT.